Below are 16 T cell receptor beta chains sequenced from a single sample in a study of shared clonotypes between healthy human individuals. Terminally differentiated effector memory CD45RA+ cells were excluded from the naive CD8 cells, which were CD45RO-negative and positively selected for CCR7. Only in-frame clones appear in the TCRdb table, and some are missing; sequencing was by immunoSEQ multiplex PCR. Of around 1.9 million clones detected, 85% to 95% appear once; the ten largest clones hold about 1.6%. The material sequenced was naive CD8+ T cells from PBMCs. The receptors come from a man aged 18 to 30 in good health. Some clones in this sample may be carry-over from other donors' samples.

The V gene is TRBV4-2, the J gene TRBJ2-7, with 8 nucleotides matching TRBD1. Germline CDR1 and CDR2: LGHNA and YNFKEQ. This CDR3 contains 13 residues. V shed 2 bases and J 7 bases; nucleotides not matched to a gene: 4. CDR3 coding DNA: TGTGCCAGCAGCCAACAGGGGGCCTGGGAGCAGTACTTC. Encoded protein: CASSQQGAWEQYF.

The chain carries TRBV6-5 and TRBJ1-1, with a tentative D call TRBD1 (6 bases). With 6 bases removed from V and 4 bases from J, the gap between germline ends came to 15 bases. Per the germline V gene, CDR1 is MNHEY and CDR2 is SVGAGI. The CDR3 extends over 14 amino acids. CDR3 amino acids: CASRLQGGSTEAFF. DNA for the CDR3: TGTGCCAGCAGATTACAGGGCGGGAGCACTGAAGCTTTCTTT.

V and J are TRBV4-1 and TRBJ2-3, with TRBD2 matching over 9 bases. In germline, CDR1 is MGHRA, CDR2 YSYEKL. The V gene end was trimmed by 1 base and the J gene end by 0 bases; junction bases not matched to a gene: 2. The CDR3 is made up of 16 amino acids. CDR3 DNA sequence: TGCGCCAGCAGCCAAGCCCTAGCGGGGAGCACAGATACGCAGTATTTT. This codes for CASSQALAGSTDTQYF.

CDR3 loop: CASSTRLGDNEQFF. CDR3 bases: TGCGCCAGCAGCACACGTTTGGGGGACAATGAGCAGTTCTTC. This rearrangement joins TRBV4-3 to TRBJ2-1; D assignment may be TRBD1 or TRBD2 (5 bases each). The V and J ends lost 5 bases and 5 bases respectively, with 13 bases between them. The CDR3 runs to 14 residues. Germline V gene data show CDR1 as LGHNA and CDR2 as YSLEER.

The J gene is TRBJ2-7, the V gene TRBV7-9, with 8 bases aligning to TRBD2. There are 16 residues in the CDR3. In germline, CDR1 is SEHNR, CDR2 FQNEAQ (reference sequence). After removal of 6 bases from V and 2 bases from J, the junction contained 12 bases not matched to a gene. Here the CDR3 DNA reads TGTGCCAGCAGAAACCTTTCCGGGACTAGTCCCTACGAGCAGTACTTC. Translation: CASRNLSGTSPYEQYF.

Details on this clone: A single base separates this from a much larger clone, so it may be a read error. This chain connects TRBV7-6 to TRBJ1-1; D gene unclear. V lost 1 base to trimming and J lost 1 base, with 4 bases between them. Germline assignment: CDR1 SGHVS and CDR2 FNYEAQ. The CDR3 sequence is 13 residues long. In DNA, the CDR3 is TGTGCCAGCAGCTTAGGGGAGAACACTGAAGCTTTCTTT. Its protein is CASSLGENTEAFF.

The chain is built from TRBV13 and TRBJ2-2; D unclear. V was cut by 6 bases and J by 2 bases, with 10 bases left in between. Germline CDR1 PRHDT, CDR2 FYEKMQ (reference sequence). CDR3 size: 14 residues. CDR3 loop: CASRDVDNTGELFF. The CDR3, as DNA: TGTGCCAGCAGGGACGTTGATAACACCGGGGAGCTGTTTTTT.

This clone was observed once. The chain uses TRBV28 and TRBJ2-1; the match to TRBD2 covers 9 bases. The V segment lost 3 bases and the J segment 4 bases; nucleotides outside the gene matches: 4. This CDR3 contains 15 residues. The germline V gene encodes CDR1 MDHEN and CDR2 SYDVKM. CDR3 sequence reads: CASSLTSGVYNEQFF. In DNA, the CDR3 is TGTGCCAGCAGTTTGACTAGCGGAGTATACAATGAGCAGTTCTTC.

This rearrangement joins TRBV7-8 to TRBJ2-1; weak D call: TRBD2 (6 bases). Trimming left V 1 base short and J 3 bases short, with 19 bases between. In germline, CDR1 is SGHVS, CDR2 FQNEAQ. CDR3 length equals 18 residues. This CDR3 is CASSLVNLGGVVYNEQFF. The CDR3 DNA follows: TGTGCCAGCAGCTTAGTAAACCTCGGCGGGGTTGTCTACAATGAGCAGTTCTTC.

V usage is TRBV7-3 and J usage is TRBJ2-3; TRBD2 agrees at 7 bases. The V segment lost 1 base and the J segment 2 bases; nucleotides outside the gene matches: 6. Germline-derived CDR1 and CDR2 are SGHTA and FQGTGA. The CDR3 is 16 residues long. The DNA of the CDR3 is TGTGCCAGCAGCTTAAGCCCACTAGCGCCCACAGATACGCAGTATTTT. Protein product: CASSLSPLAPTDTQYF.

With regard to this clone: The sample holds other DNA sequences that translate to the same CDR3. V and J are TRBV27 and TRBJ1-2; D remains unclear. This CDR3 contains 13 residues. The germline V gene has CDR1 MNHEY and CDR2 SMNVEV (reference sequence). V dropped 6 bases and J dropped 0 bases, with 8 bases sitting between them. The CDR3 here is CASSWGPNYGYTF. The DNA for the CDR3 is TGTGCCAGCAGCTGGGGTCCTAACTATGGCTACACCTTC.

The CDR3 loop is CASRPGRGVTAAMENIQYF. Here the CDR3 DNA reads TGTGCCAGCCGACCAGGCCGAGGGGTTACAGCGGCCATGGAAAACATTCAGTACTTC. The V gene is TRBV28, the J gene TRBJ2-4; D assignment may be TRBD1 or TRBD2 (5 bases each). The V gene lost 8 bases and the J gene lost 5 bases, with 31 bases spanning the gap. In germline, CDR1 is MDHEN, CDR2 SYDVKM. CDR3 length equals 19 residues.

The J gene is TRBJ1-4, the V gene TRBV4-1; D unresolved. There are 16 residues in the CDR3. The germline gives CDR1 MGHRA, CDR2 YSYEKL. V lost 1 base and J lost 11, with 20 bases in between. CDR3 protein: CASSQVGRLRLKKLFF. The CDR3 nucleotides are TGCGCCAGCAGCCAAGTTGGTCGGTTACGTCTAAAGAAACTGTTTTTT.

The chain's CDR3 is CAKNFNRGPNYGYTF. CDR3 sequence (DNA): TGTGCCAAGAACTTTAACAGGGGGCCTAACTATGGCTACACCTTC. The chain combines TRBV2 with TRBJ1-2, with 9 bases lining up with TRBD1. The trim removed 10 bases at V and 0 bases at J, leaving 9 bases unmatched. CDR1 SNHLY and CDR2 FYNNEI come from the germline V gene. The CDR3 totals 15 residues.

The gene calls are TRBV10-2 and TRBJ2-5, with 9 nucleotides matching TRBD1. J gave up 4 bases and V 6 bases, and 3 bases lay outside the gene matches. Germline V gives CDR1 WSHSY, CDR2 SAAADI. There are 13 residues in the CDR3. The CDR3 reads CASRGQGRETQYF. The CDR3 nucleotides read TGCGCCAGCAGAGGACAGGGGCGAGAGACCCAGTACTTC.

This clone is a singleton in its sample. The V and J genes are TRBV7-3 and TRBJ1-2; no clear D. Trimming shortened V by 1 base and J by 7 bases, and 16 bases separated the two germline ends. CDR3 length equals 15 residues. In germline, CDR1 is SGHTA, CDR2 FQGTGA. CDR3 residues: CASSLRAGPLSGYTF. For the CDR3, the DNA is TGTGCCAGCAGCTTAAGGGCAGGCCCCCTTAGTGGCTACACCTTC.